A single sample gave rise to the 15 T cell receptor beta chains below, sequenced in a study of shared T cell receptors in the human thymus. Assay used: immunoSEQ multiplex PCR; TCRdb lists only in-frame clones, some missing. The top ten hold more than 0.01% of the sample, which has approximately 580,000 clones, more than 75% seen once. The same data also went into a second study, on human thymus T cells.

The material sequenced was thymocytes. The receptors come from a boy younger than two with a congenital heart defect.

This chain joins TRBV4-3 and TRBJ2-1; D is possibly TRBD2 (6 bases). Trimming took off 0 bases at V and 4 bases at J, with 13 bases between the two ends. The CDR3 is 16 residues long. Germline CDR1 LGHNA, CDR2 YSLEER. The CDR3: CASSQDSGGGYNEQFF. In nucleotides, the CDR3 is TGCGCCAGCAGCCAAGATTCCGGCGGAGGGTACAATGAGCAGTTCTTC.

This clone has only one observation. The chain is built from TRBV27 and TRBJ2-1, with D tentatively TRBD2 (7 bases). Looked up from germline, CDR1 is MNHEY and CDR2 is SMNVEV (reference sequence). The CDR3 totals 17 residues. V gave up 2 bases and J gave up 7 bases, with 21 bases separating them. In DNA, the CDR3 is TGTGCCAGCAGTTTAGCCCTACTGGGGGGGGCCCCAAATGAGCAGTTCTTC. This gives the protein CASSLALLGGAPNEQFF.

V gene TRBV12-5 combines with J gene TRBJ2-3, with D tentatively TRBD1 (6 bases). V was shortened by 6 bases and J by 6 bases, with 13 bases between the two germline ends. CDR3 length: 13 amino acids. Per germline, CDR1 LGHNT and CDR2 FRNRAP. The CDR3 sequence: CASGSGTGDTQYF. In nucleotides, the CDR3 is TGTGCTAGTGGGTCGGGTACAGGGGATACGCAGTATTTT.

Written as DNA, the CDR3 is TGTGCCAGCAGCTTGGGAGCGGGAGGGTGGGCGGATGAGCAGTTCTTC. It yields the protein CASSLGAGGWADEQFF. This chain joins TRBV5-6 and TRBJ2-1, with 10 positions matching TRBD2. The trim removed 0 bases at V and 8 bases at J, leaving 8 bases unmatched. The V gene's germline CDR1 is SGHDT and CDR2 YYEEEE. CDR3 size: 16 residues.

This clone is a singleton in its sample. The chain has TRBV19 and TRBJ1-2; 8 bases map to TRBD1. The CDR3 runs to 14 residues. Germline V gene sequence: CDR1 LNHDA, CDR2 SQIVND (reference sequence). The trim removed 5 bases at V and 4 bases at J, leaving 6 bases unmatched. CDR3 sequence reads: CASSSRDRSYGYTF. The DNA of the CDR3 is TGTGCCAGTAGTTCCCGGGACAGGAGCTATGGCTACACCTTC.

J is TRBJ2-7 and V is TRBV4-1; D is perhaps TRBD2 (6 bases). The CDR3 covers 15 residues. CDR1 MGHRA and CDR2 YSYEKL come from the germline V gene. V was shortened by 1 base and J by 0 bases, with 10 bases between the two germline ends. The chain's CDR3 is CASSQVRDLSYEQYF. In DNA, the CDR3 is TGCGCCAGCAGCCAAGTGCGGGACCTCTCCTACGAGCAGTACTTC.

The chain joins TRBV5-1 to TRBJ1-1; tentatively, D is TRBD1 (5 bases). The CDR3 totals 18 residues. V lost 3 bases to trimming and J lost 1 base, with 22 bases between them. Germline V CDR1 and CDR2: SGHRS, YFSETQ. The CDR3 DNA reads as TGCGCCAGCAGCTCAGGACGGACAACAATGGGGTGGAACACTGAAGCTTTCTTT. Amino acids: CASSSGRTTMGWNTEAFF.

This clone was detected only a few times. The chain carries TRBV2 and TRBJ1-2; D unclear. The CDR3 sequence is 11 residues long. The V gene's germline CDR1 is SNHLY and CDR2 FYNNEI. Trimming cost V 4 bases and J 8 bases, with 8 bases left between them. The CDR3: CASSGGGGYTF. The CDR3, as DNA: TGTGCCAGCAGTGGAGGTGGCGGCTACACCTTC.

The CDR3 nucleotides are TGTGCCAGCTCGGGGAATGGACCGCGGTTCTTC. It translates to CASSGNGPRFF. The chain links TRBV27 to TRBJ2-1, with D perhaps TRBD2 (5 bases). This CDR3 contains 11 residues. The V end lost 8 bases, the J end lost 15 bases, and 17 bases lay between the germline ends. CDR1 and CDR2 (germline): MNHEY, SMNVEV (reference sequence).

This clone appeared a single time. V and J are TRBV2 and TRBJ2-2; D remains unclear. The V end was cut by 6 bases, the J end by 4 bases, with 3 bases between. The CDR3 consists of 11 residues. Germline V gene sequence: CDR1 SNHLY, CDR2 FYNNEI. The CDR3 spells CASSLTGELFF. The CDR3 DNA is TGTGCCAGCAGCCTCACCGGGGAGCTGTTTTTT. The variable domain in full, with the rest retrieved from reference TRBV2 and TRBJ2-2, is EPEVTQTPSHQVTQMGQEVILRCVPISNHLYFYWYRQILGQKVEFLVSFYNNEISEKSEIFDDQFSVERPDGSNFTLKIRSTKLEDSAMYFCASSLTGELFFGEGSRLTVL.

The chain is built from TRBV19 and TRBJ1-4; possibly TRBD1 for D (6 bases). Trimming left V 6 bases short and J 10 bases short, with 15 bases between. The germline CDR1 and CDR2 sequences are LNHDA and SQIVND (reference sequence). There are 13 residues in the CDR3. DNA of the CDR3: TGTGCCAGTAGCCGACGACAGGCCGCAAAACTGTTTTTT. Translation: CASSRRQAAKLFF.

This clone was picked up a small number of times. CDR3 sequence: CASSTSTGPNTEAFF. The CDR3 DNA is TGTGCCAGTAGTACTTCGACAGGGCCGAACACTGAAGCTTTCTTT. The chain recombines TRBV19 with TRBJ1-1; 7 nucleotides match TRBD1. Per germline, CDR1 LNHDA and CDR2 SQIVND (reference sequence). V was clipped by 4 bases and J by 1 base; unmatched bases: 6. This CDR3 contains 15 residues.

The genes are TRBV6-1 and TRBJ1-1; the D gene is possibly TRBD1 (5 bases). Germline V gives CDR1 MNHNS, CDR2 SASEGT. The CDR3 is made up of 14 amino acids. Trimming cost V 4 bases and J 1 base, with 10 bases left between them. In DNA form, the CDR3 reads TGTGCCAGCAGTGTCGACAGAGCGAACACTGAAGCTTTCTTT. This encodes CASSVDRANTEAFF.

The J gene is TRBJ1-2, the V gene TRBV28, with 8 nucleotides matching TRBD1. Germline loops: CDR1 MDHEN, CDR2 SYDVKM. The J segment lost 5 bases and the V segment lost 10 bases, leaving 21 bases of the junction unmatched. This CDR3 contains 17 residues. CDR3 bases: TGTGCCATTCCCTCCGGGACAGGCCCATCGTCCGCGTATGGCTACACCTTC. This translates into CAIPSGTGPSSAYGYTF.

V and J are TRBV7-8 and TRBJ2-7, with D perhaps matching TRBD1 (6 bases). Looked up from germline, CDR1 is SGHVS and CDR2 is FQNEAQ. Trimming shortened V by 5 bases and J by 0 bases, and 11 bases separated the two germline ends. The CDR3 totals 14 residues. The CDR3 loop reads CASSSYRDSYEQYF. The CDR3 DNA reads as TGTGCCAGCAGCAGTTACAGGGACTCCTACGAGCAGTACTTC. Filled out from reference TRBV7-8 and TRBJ2-7, the complete variable domain reads GAGVSQSPRYKVAKRGQDVALRCDPISGHVSLFWYQQALGQGPEFLTYFQNEAQLDKSGLPSDRFFAERPEGSVSTLKIQRTQQEDSAVYLCASSSYRDSYEQYFGPGTRLTVT.